One sample yielded the 11 T cell receptor beta chains listed below, sequenced in a study of blood T cell repertoires in COVID-19. Using immunoSEQ multiplex PCR, the repertoire was profiled, and TCRdb retains in-frame clones only, with some absent. This sample has about 130,000 clones, with around 78% found just once. Material: peripheral blood. The receptors derive from a human donor in a cohort sampled during active COVID-19.

The chain joins TRBV6-5 to TRBJ2-7, with no clear D. Germline assignment: CDR1 MNHEY and CDR2 SVGAGI. The ends were cut back, 4 bases at V and 2 bases at J, with 12 bases in the middle. The CDR3 length is 14 residues. The CDR3 region is CASSSLTPTYEQYF. The CDR3 DNA reads TGTGCCAGCAGTTCTCTGACTCCTACCTACGAGCAGTACTTC.

This sequence joins TRBV11-2 and TRBJ1-1; TRBD1 agrees at 8 bases. After removal of 4 bases from V and 6 bases from J, the junction contained 7 bases not matched to a gene. This CDR3 region has 14 residues. Germline values: CDR1 SGHAT, CDR2 FQNNGV. CDR3 sequence: CASSSRQGKAEAFF. The CDR3 DNA is TGTGCCAGCAGCTCCCGACAGGGGAAGGCTGAAGCTTTCTTT.

The chain uses TRBV30 and TRBJ1-6, with TRBD1 matching 11 bases. Germline lookup yields CDR1 GTSNPN and CDR2 SVGIG (reference sequence). The CDR3 runs to 15 residues. J gave up 8 bases and V 0 bases, and 3 bases lay outside the gene matches. The CDR3 loop is CAWSVRDRGDSPLHF. The CDR3, as DNA: TGTGCCTGGAGTGTACGGGACAGGGGGGATTCACCCCTCCACTTT. Drawing the rest from reference TRBV30 and TRBJ1-6, the complete variable domain is SQTIHQWPATLVQPVGSPLSLECTVEGTSNPNLYWYRQAAGRGLQLLFYSVGIGQISSEVPQNLSASRPQDRQFILSSKKLLLSDSGFYLCAWSVRDRGDSPLHFGNGTRLTVT.

The V and J genes are TRBV19 and TRBJ2-4; TRBD1 agrees at 7 bases. V was pared by 5 bases and J by 4 bases, with 8 bases of the junction left unmatched. The CDR3 has 15 amino acids. Germline V gene sequence: CDR1 LNHDA, CDR2 SQIVND (reference sequence). CDR3 coding DNA: TGTGCCAGTAGTTGGGAAGGGGGCAGGAAAAACATTCAGTACTTC. This sequence encodes CASSWEGGRKNIQYF.

This clone was recorded once. The J gene is TRBJ1-1, the V gene TRBV27; D remains unclear. This CDR3 has 16 residues. The germline V gene has CDR1 MNHEY and CDR2 SMNVEV (reference sequence). V lost 5 bases and J lost 1, with 17 bases in between. This CDR3 reads CASSPLFSWPNTEAFF. In nucleotides, the CDR3 is TGTGCCAGCAGTCCCTTATTCTCATGGCCGAACACTGAAGCTTTCTTT.

The rearrangement joins TRBV5-6 to TRBJ2-5, with 13 bases lining up with TRBD2. Germline-derived CDR1 and CDR2 are SGHDT and YYEEEE. J gave up 2 bases and V 3 bases, and 4 bases lay outside the gene matches. This CDR3 comprises 16 residues. CDR3 residues: CASSSPGLAGQETQYF. In DNA form, the CDR3 reads TGTGCCAGCAGCTCACCGGGACTAGCGGGACAAGAGACCCAGTACTTC.

At least ten counts were recorded for this clone. The V and J genes are TRBV18 and TRBJ2-2; possibly TRBD1 for D (5 bases). The germline V gene encodes CDR1 KGHSH and CDR2 LQKENI. Trimming removed 0 bases at V and 0 bases at J, with 14 bases between. The CDR3 is 18 amino acids. CDR3 nucleotides: TGTGCCAGCTCACCACCGGGCAGGGTGTACGCGAACACCGGGGAGCTGTTTTTT. Amino acid sequence: CASSPPGRVYANTGELFF.

This chain uses TRBV6-5 with TRBJ2-3, with TRBD2 identical over 13 bases. In germline, CDR1 is MNHEY, CDR2 SVGAGI. With 6 bases clipped from V and 6 bases from J, the junction kept 6 bases outside the gene matches. The CDR3 sequence is 15 residues long. CDR3 protein: CASSQLAGGLDTQYF. CDR3 nucleotide sequence: TGTGCCAGCAGCCAACTAGCGGGGGGGCTCGATACGCAGTATTTT.

V is TRBV28 and J is TRBJ1-1; 10 bases map to TRBD1. This CDR3 is 16 amino acids long. Germline V CDR1 and CDR2: MDHEN, SYDVKM. Losses at the gene ends were 5 bases for V and 5 bases for J; bases not matched to a gene: 11. The CDR3 loop is CASSIGTGVGRTEAFF. The CDR3 DNA reads TGTGCCAGCAGTATTGGGACAGGGGTAGGTAGGACTGAAGCTTTCTTT.

For the CDR3, the DNA is TGTGCCAGCAGTTTTTCACCACAGGGTTTACTAACAGATACGCAGTATTTT. Translation gives CASSFSPQGLLTDTQYF. The chain uses TRBV2 and TRBJ2-3; D is possibly TRBD1 (6 bases). With 5 bases removed from V and 3 bases from J, the gap between germline ends came to 21 bases. Germline V gene data show CDR1 as SNHLY and CDR2 as FYNNEI. The CDR3 length is 17 residues.

The chain employs TRBV27 and TRBJ2-5, with D tentatively TRBD1 (5 bases). V dropped 0 bases and J dropped 1 base, with 6 bases sitting between them. The CDR3 spans 14 residues. Germline V gives CDR1 MNHEY, CDR2 SMNVEV (reference sequence). The CDR3 region has the DNA TGTGCCAGCAGTTTATCTGACAGCCAAGAGACCCAGTACTTC. Its protein product is CASSLSDSQETQYF.